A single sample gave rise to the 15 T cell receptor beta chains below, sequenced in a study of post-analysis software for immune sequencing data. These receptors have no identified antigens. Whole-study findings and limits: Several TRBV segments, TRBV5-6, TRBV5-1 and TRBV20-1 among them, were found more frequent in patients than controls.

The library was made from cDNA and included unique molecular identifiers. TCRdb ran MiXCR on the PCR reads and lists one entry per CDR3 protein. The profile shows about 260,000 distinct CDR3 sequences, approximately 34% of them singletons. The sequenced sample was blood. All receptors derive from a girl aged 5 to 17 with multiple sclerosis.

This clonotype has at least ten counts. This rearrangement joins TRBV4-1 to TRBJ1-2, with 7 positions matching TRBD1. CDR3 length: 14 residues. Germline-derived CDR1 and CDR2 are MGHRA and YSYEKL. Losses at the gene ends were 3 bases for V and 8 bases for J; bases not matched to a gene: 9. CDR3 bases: TGCGCCAGCAGCCACATACAGGGGAGCGACGGCTACACCTTC. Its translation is CASSHIQGSDGYTF.

DNA of the CDR3: TGTGCCAGCAGCTTATCAGCTGGGGCGGGTGAGCAGTACTTC. Translating it yields CASSLSAGAGEQYF. This rearrangement joins TRBV7-9 to TRBJ2-5, with D possibly being TRBD1 or TRBD2 (5 bases each). V lost 2 bases and J 11 bases, leaving 18 bases between the germline ends. The germline CDR1 and CDR2 sequences are SEHNR and FQNEAQ (reference sequence). The length of the CDR3 is 14 residues.

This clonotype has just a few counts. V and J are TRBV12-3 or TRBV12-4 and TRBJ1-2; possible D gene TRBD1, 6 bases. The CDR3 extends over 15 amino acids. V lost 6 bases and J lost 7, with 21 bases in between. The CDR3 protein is CASSAGPGGRGGYTF. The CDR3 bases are TGTGCCAGCAGCGCGGGCCCGGGGGGGCGCGGTGGCTACACCTTC.

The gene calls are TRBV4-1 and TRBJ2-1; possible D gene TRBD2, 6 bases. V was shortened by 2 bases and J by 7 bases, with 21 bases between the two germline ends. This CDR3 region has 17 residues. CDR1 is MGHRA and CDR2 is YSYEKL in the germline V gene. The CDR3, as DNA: TGCGCCAGCAGCCAAAAAGGAGGGGAGATAACGCGGAATGAGCAGTTCTTC. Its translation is CASSQKGGEITRNEQFF.

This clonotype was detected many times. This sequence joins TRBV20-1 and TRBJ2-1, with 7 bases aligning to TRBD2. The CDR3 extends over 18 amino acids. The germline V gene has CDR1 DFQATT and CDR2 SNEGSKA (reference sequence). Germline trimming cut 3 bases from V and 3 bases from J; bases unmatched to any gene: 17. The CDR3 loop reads CSASGLAGVDWDYNEQFF. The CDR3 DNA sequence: TGCAGTGCTAGTGGGCTGGCGGGAGTGGATTGGGACTACAATGAGCAGTTCTTC.

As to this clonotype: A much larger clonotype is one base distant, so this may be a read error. The CDR3 sequence: CASNPGQQETQYF. CDR3 DNA: TGTGCCAGCAACCCGGGTCAACAAGAGACCCAGTACTTC. V gene TRBV27 combines with J gene TRBJ2-5; D remains ambiguous. Trimming removed 7 bases from V and 2 bases from J, with 11 bases in between. Per germline, CDR1 MNHEY and CDR2 SMNVEV (reference sequence). The CDR3 totals 13 residues.

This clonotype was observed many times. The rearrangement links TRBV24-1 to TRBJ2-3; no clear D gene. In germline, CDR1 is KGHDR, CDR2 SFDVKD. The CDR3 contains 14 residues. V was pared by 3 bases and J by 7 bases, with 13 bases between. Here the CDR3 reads CATSDQDGSYTQYF. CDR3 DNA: TGTGCCACCAGTGATCAAGACGGCTCGTATACGCAGTATTTT.

The CDR3 reads CASSHDRGGELFF. DNA for the CDR3: TGTGCCAGCAGCCACGACAGGGGAGGGGAGCTGTTTTTT. The chain employs TRBV7-9 and TRBJ2-2; 8 bases match TRBD1. The CDR3 covers 13 residues. J gave up 8 bases and V 5 bases, and 4 bases lay outside the gene matches. Germline loops: CDR1 SEHNR, CDR2 FQNEAQ (reference sequence).

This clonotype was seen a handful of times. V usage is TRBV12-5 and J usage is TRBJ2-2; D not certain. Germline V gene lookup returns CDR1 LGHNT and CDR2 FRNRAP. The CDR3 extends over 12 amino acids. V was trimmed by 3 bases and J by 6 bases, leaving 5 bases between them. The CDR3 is CASGLGSGELFF. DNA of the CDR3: TGTGCTAGTGGTTTAGGGTCCGGGGAGCTGTTTTTT.

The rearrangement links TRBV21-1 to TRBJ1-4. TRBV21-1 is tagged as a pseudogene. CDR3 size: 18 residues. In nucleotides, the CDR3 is TGTGCCAGCAGCAAGTGCGTAAACAGTTTGCCAACTAATGAAAAACTGTTTTTT. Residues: CASSKCVNSLPTNEKLFF.

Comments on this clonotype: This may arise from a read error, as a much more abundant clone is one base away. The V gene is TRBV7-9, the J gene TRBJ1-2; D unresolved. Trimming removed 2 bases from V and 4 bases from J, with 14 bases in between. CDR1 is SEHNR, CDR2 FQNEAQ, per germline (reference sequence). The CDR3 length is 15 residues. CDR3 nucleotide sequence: TGTGCCAGCAGCTTAAGCGGGCCTACTAGCTATGGCTACACCTTC. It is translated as CASSLSGPTSYGYTF.

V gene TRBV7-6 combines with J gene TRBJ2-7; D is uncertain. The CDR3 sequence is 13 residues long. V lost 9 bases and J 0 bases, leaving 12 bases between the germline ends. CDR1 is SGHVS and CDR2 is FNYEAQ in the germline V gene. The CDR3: CARRHGSSYEQYF. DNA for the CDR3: TGTGCCAGACGCCACGGTTCCTCCTACGAGCAGTACTTC.

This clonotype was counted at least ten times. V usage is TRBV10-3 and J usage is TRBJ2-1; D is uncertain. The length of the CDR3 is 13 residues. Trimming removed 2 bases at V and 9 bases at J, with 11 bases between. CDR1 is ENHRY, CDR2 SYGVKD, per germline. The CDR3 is CAISERAYPEQFF. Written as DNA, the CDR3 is TGTGCCATCAGTGAGCGGGCTTACCCTGAGCAGTTCTTC.

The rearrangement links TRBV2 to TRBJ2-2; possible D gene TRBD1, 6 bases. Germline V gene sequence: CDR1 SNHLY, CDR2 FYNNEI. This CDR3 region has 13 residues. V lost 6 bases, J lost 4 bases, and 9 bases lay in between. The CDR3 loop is CASRMDSTGELFF. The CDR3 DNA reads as TGTGCCAGCAGGATGGACAGCACCGGGGAGCTGTTTTTT.

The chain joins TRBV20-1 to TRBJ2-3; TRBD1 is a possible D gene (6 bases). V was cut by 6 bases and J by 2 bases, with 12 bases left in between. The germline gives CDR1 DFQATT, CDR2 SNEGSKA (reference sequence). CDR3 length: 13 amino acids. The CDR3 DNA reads TGCAGTGCAAACCGACAGGACACAGATACGCAGTATTTT. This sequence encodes CSANRQDTDTQYF.